This T cell receptor beta chain was captured in a study of shared clonotypes between healthy human individuals. Repertoires were generated with immunoSEQ multiplex PCR, while TCRdb's copy carries only in-frame clones and drops some. The sample carries approximately 1.9 million clones, 80% to 95% recorded once. CDR1 is SGHRS, CDR2 YFSETQ, per germline. This CDR3 is built from 15 residues. The trim removed 3 bases at V and 1 base at J, leaving 6 bases unmatched. Study-level points and caveats: Richness estimates generally favored naive over memory subsets. With a few donors compared, roughly 4.9% of naive CD4 clonotypes were shared.

Positively selected for CCR7, the CD45RO-negative cells used as naive CD8 cells excluded terminally differentiated effector memory CD45RA+ cells. About this clone itself: The antigen is not known.

This sequence joins TRBV5-1 and TRBJ2-5; TRBD1 matches 7 bases. The clonotype was recovered from a young man in good health. Some clones in this sample may be carry-over from other donors' samples. Input material: naive CD8+ T cells from PBMCs. CDR3 DNA: TGCGCCAGCAGCTGGAGACAGGGTAGCCAAGAGACCCAGTACTTC. Its protein is CASSWRQGSQETQYF. The complete variable domain, with remaining parts taken from reference TRBV5-1 and TRBJ2-5, reads KAGVTQTPRYLIKTRGQQVTLSCSPISGHRSVSWYQQTPGQGLQFLFEYFSETQRNKGNFPGRFSGRQFSNSRSEMNVSTLELGDSALYLCASSWRQGSQETQYFGPGTRLLVL.